This paragraph reports one T cell receptor (beta chain). The antigen is not known. Germline V lookup: CDR1 LNHNV, CDR2 YYDKDF (reference sequence). The CDR3 totals 18 residues. V gave up 0 bases and J gave up 3 bases; unmatched junction bases: 11. Profiling relied on immunoSEQ multiplex PCR, and the TCRdb table lists in-frame clones only, not all of them. The repertoire includes 50,000 to 65,000 clones, roughly 90% of them detected once, and around 2.4% sits in the top ten. Time point reported: week 11, during vaccination. Vaccine doses each comprised 300 ug of mutant IDH1 20-mer peptide, with topical imiquimod. The data originate from a study of a mutant IDH1 vaccine in newly diagnosed glioma. Study outcomes and limitations: Pseudoprogression looked unconnected to shifts in top peripheral T cell clonotypes.

This chain uses TRBV15 with TRBJ1-5, with 7 bases that match TRBD1. The sequence came from a man aged 45-60 years with glioma. Material: PBMCs, obtained from a glioma patient whose treatment included an IDH1 peptide vaccine. The CDR3 here is CATSRDRGEGAFNQPQHF. In DNA, the CDR3 is TGTGCCACCAGCAGAGATCGGGGGGAGGGGGCCTTCAATCAGCCCCAGCATTTT.